A selection of T cell receptor beta chains follows, all from one sample in a study of OX40 agonist ivuxolimab in advanced cancers. The protocol was immunoSEQ multiplex PCR, while the TCRdb copy is restricted to in-frame clones and leaves out a portion. The sample comprises around 18,000 clones, 80% to 90% of which are singletons, and 25% to 35% rests with the top ten. The specimen comprised CD4+ or CD8+ T cells sorted from blood, sampled in a trial of the OX40 agonist ivuxolimab. Receptors originate from an adult with an advanced solid tumor such as melanoma, head and neck, liver or kidney cancer. Each CDR3 is given with its conserved first and last residue. Each record gives: V gene, J gene, CDR3 protein.

TRBV27	TRBJ2-1	CASSLRGTGEGHNEQFF
TRBV19	TRBJ2-5	CASSSFGEETQYF
TRBV28	TRBJ1-1	CASSLSGAEAFF
TRBV28	TRBJ2-3	CASSLLTVRLAGDPSTDTQYF
TRBV6-5	TRBJ2-5	CASKSVTEQETQYF
TRBV27	TRBJ2-3	CASSLDRGTDTQYF
TRBV7-3	TRBJ2-1	CASSPTAQSSYNEQFF
TRBV5-4	TRBJ1-3	CASSYRDSRDTIYF
TRBV14	TRBJ1-1	CASSQGYREAFF
TRBV11-3	TRBJ2-2	CASSGGQWVPTGELFF
TRBV7-6	TRBJ2-1	CASSRGGLGYNEQFF
TRBV4-1	TRBJ2-7	CASSQETMGYEQYF
TRBV4-1	TRBJ2-2	CASSQGRAGELFF
TRBV7-6	TRBJ2-3	CASSLAESLAPEEPGQYF
TRBV6-5	TRBJ2-1	CATSRHGGYNEQFF
TRBV10-3	TRBJ1-2	CAISFYRDKGYGYTF
TRBV5-6	TRBJ2-1	CASSFGSWNEQFF
TRBV5-6	TRBJ2-3	CASSLGELSLLTDTQYF
TRBV18	TRBJ2-2	CASSPSARELFF
TRBV19	TRBJ2-1	CASSFGNEQFF
TRBV5-1	TRBJ2-7	CASSLPSYEQYF
TRBV7-8	TRBJ2-3	CASRTRSSGTDTQYF
TRBV29-1	TRBJ2-5	CSAGGTQYF
TRBV7-2	TRBJ2-1	CASTYSNEQFF
TRBV4-3	TRBJ2-2	CASSQEGAGAGETGELFF
TRBV28	TRBJ2-7	CASRDIPEPYEQYF
TRBV19	TRBJ2-7	CASSIGASYEQYF
TRBV28	TRBJ1-4	CASSGDGYEKLFF
TRBV6-1	TRBJ2-5	CASSELGEQETQYF
TRBV10-3	TRBJ2-1	CAISESSGPQIRNEQFF
TRBV6-4	TRBJ1-5	CASAAYSNQPQHF
TRBV6-5	TRBJ2-1	CASSPSGGSYNEQFF
TRBV30	TRBJ1-1	CPIRGLYTEAFF
TRBV9	TRBJ2-1	CASSVVESPGLEQFF
TRBV15	TRBJ2-2	CATSRGQTGSNTGELFF
TRBV7-9	TRBJ1-1	CASSFPQVKTEAFF
TRBV6-6	TRBJ1-1	CASSYRRSVRNTEAFF
TRBV10-1	TRBJ2-7	CASSEGTQGSSYEQYF
TRBV21-1	TRBJ1-5	CASSKGQRRQPQHF